One sample yielded the 26 T cell receptor beta chains listed below, sequenced in a study of blood T cell repertoires in COVID-19. Assay used: immunoSEQ multiplex PCR; TCRdb lists only in-frame clones, some missing. The sample holds around 150,000 clones, 77% seen once. Sequenced material: peripheral blood. Every receptor here comes from a woman between 45 and 65 years old with active or convalescent COVID-19.

This sequence joins TRBV2 and TRBJ2-1; D possibly corresponds to TRBD2 (6 bases). The CDR3 spans 13 residues. V gave up 6 bases and J gave up 9 bases, with 15 bases separating them. Germline CDR1 and CDR2: SNHLY and FYNNEI. In nucleotides, the CDR3 is TGTGCCAGCAGCGGGGTGGGACTCCTTGAGCAGTTCTTC. Protein: CASSGVGLLEQFF.

The J gene is TRBJ2-7, the V gene TRBV29-1, with D perhaps TRBD2 (7 bases). Trimming left V 4 bases short and J 3 bases short, with 10 bases between. In germline, CDR1 is SQVTM, CDR2 ANQGSEA. The CDR3 contains 12 residues. The CDR3 DNA reads TGCAGCGTTGGCGGGGGCCACTACGAGCAGTACTTC. Translating it yields CSVGGGHYEQYF.

The rearrangement uses TRBV5-6 and TRBJ2-3; 10 nucleotides line up with TRBD2. The CDR3 totals 19 residues. Trimming at V came to 4 bases and at J to 0 bases, leaving 14 bases not matched to a gene. The germline V gene has CDR1 SGHDT and CDR2 YYEEEE. CDR3 coding DNA: TGTGCCAGCAGCCTTGTAGCGGGACTAGCGTCTTATAGCACAGATACGCAGTATTTT. Its translation: CASSLVAGLASYSTDTQYF.

This clone was counted once. The chain joins TRBV7-2 to TRBJ2-5, with 7 positions matching TRBD1. Germline assignment: CDR1 SGHTA and CDR2 FQGNSA. The J segment lost 5 bases and the V segment lost 5 bases, leaving 17 bases of the junction unmatched. The CDR3 sequence is 17 residues long. The CDR3 region is CASSVTGTGSAVETQYF. CDR3 nucleotides: TGTGCCAGCAGCGTGACAGGGACGGGGTCTGCGGTGGAGACCCAGTACTTC.

This clone was seen many times. One junction end disagrees with the germline gene, perhaps due to a read error. The chain joins TRBV28 to TRBJ2-2; no clear D. CDR3 length: 14 residues. Germline V gene data show CDR1 as MDHEN and CDR2 as SYDVKM. CDR3 DNA: TGTGCCAGCAATTTAGGCCAGTTCACCGGGGAGCTGTTTTTT. Translating it yields CASNLGQFTGELFF.

The rearrangement uses TRBV19 and TRBJ2-1, with 8 bases aligning to TRBD1. This CDR3 spans 15 amino acids. Germline lookup yields CDR1 LNHDA and CDR2 SQIVND (reference sequence). Unmatched junction bases numbered 9, after V lost 5 bases and J lost 6 bases. The chain's CDR3 is CASSYEDRVGNEQFF. DNA for the CDR3: TGTGCCAGTAGTTATGAGGACAGGGTCGGCAATGAGCAGTTCTTC.

In its sample, this clone was seen a few times. The chain couples TRBV6-1 to TRBJ1-1, with a possible D match to TRBD1 (6 bases). The CDR3 covers 12 residues. Deletions cut 3 bases from V and 8 bases from J, with 10 bases between. The germline gives CDR1 MNHNS, CDR2 SASEGT. The CDR3 protein is CASSERTGEAFF. In DNA, the CDR3 is TGTGCCAGCAGTGAGAGAACAGGGGAAGCTTTCTTT.

This chain joins TRBV6-6 and TRBJ2-1; maybe TRBD2 (6 bases). Per germline, CDR1 MNHNY and CDR2 SVGAGI (reference sequence). The CDR3 has 13 amino acids. With 4 bases removed from V and 6 bases from J, the gap between germline ends came to 10 bases. The CDR3: CASSLEGLNEQFF. DNA for the CDR3: TGTGCCAGCAGTTTGGAGGGACTCAATGAGCAGTTCTTC.

The DNA of the CDR3 is TGTGCCAGCTCACCGGTGATCGGGACAGAAAACTATGGCTACACCTTC. It specifies CASSPVIGTENYGYTF. The rearrangement uses TRBV18 and TRBJ1-2; 7 nucleotides match TRBD1. CDR1 and CDR2 from the germline V gene are KGHSH and LQKENI. J lost 2 bases, V lost 3 bases, and 9 bases had no gene match. This CDR3 spans 16 amino acids.

The J gene is TRBJ1-5, the V gene TRBV15, with a weak D call TRBD1 (5 bases). With 0 bases removed from V and 1 base from J, the gap between germline ends came to 10 bases. In germline, CDR1 is LNHNV, CDR2 YYDKDF (reference sequence). This CDR3 is built from 16 residues. The DNA for the CDR3 is TGTGCCACCAGCAGAGACTATAGGGGAAGCAATCAGCCCCAGCATTTT. Protein product: CATSRDYRGSNQPQHF.

The J gene is TRBJ2-3, the V gene TRBV28, with TRBD2 as a possible D gene (6 bases). The CDR3 extends over 17 amino acids. Per germline, CDR1 MDHEN and CDR2 SYDVKM. V lost 6 bases and J lost 4, with 23 bases in between. CDR3 nucleotide sequence: TGTGCCAGCAGCTCCCTCGGACTGGCGGCGGGGCCAGATACGCAGTATTTT. This sequence encodes CASSSLGLAAGPDTQYF.

This rearrangement joins TRBV28 to TRBJ1-1; D is perhaps TRBD1 (5 bases). The germline V gene has CDR1 MDHEN and CDR2 SYDVKM. V was trimmed by 8 bases and J by 10 bases, leaving 26 bases between them. This CDR3 is 15 amino acids long. CDR3 sequence (DNA): TGTGCCAGCTTATCCCGGGACCTCACGGGCGGGACAGCTTTCTTT. This encodes CASLSRDLTGGTAFF.

The chain joins TRBV19 to TRBJ2-6; no definite D call. Germline V CDR1 and CDR2: LNHDA, SQIVND (reference sequence). The CDR3 is 16 residues long. Trimming cost V 6 bases and J 0 bases, with 12 bases left between them. The CDR3 coding sequence is TGTGCCAGTAGCCCAAGCCCGATCTCTGGGGCCAACGTCCTGACTTTC. Its translation is CASSPSPISGANVLTF.

The rearrangement links TRBV7-2 to TRBJ2-3, with 9 positions matching TRBD1. V lost 3 bases and J lost 5; bases outside the gene matches: 6. The V gene's germline CDR1 is SGHTA and CDR2 FQGNSA. This CDR3 has 15 residues. In DNA, the CDR3 is TGTGCCAGCAGCTTCGACAGGGGGGGGAGAGATACGCAGTATTTT. Encoded protein: CASSFDRGGRDTQYF.

This clone has a count of ten or more. V usage is TRBV5-1 and J usage is TRBJ1-1; the D gene is possibly TRBD1 (5 bases). Germline V gives CDR1 SGHRS, CDR2 YFSETQ. The length of the CDR3 is 14 residues. Trimming cost V 4 bases and J 0 bases, with 10 bases left between them. The CDR3 region has the DNA TGCGCCAGCAGCCCGGACACTCTGAACACTGAAGCTTTCTTT. As protein: CASSPDTLNTEAFF. The full variable domain, its missing parts supplied by reference TRBV5-1 and TRBJ1-1, is KAGVTQTPRYLIKTRGQQVTLSCSPISGHRSVSWYQQTPGQGLQFLFEYFSETQRNKGNFPGRFSGRQFSNSRSEMNVSTLELGDSALYLCASSPDTLNTEAFFGQGTRLTVV.

The chain has TRBV28 and TRBJ2-3; D uncertain. The CDR3 extends over 12 amino acids. The germline CDR1 and CDR2 sequences are MDHEN and SYDVKM. Trimming left V 5 bases short and J 8 bases short, with 11 bases between. The CDR3 loop reads CASSPPVVTQYF. The CDR3, as DNA: TGTGCCAGCAGTCCCCCCGTCGTTACGCAGTATTTT.

In DNA form, the CDR3 reads TGCGCCAGCAGCTTTGGGGGGTCGGGCACAGATACGCAGTATTTT. Amino acid sequence: CASSFGGSGTDTQYF. V is TRBV5-1 and J is TRBJ2-3; weak D call: TRBD2 (6 bases). There are 15 residues in the CDR3. The germline V gene has CDR1 SGHRS and CDR2 YFSETQ. V was pared by 2 bases and J by 1 base, with 11 bases between.

The chain couples TRBV28 to TRBJ1-1, with D uncertain. CDR1 and CDR2 from the germline V gene are MDHEN and SYDVKM. This CDR3 is 14 amino acids long. V was trimmed by 3 bases and J by 0 bases, leaving 8 bases between them. The CDR3 loop reads CASSLPNLNTEAFF. The CDR3 nucleotides read TGTGCCAGCAGTTTGCCTAATCTGAACACTGAAGCTTTCTTT.

The chain combines TRBV5-1 with TRBJ2-3; TRBD1 agrees at 11 bases. J gave up 6 bases and V 5 bases, and 8 bases lay outside the gene matches. The CDR3 extends over 15 amino acids. Germline assignment: CDR1 SGHRS and CDR2 YFSETQ. This CDR3 is CASSYSDRGHDTQYF. The CDR3 bases are TGCGCCAGCAGTTATTCGGACAGGGGGCACGATACGCAGTATTTT.

This clone occurred once. V is TRBV6-5 and J is TRBJ1-2; no reliable D call. This CDR3 has 13 amino acids. The V end was cut by 7 bases, the J end by 2 bases, with 11 bases between. Germline CDR1 is MNHEY and CDR2 is SVGAGI. The CDR3 DNA sequence: TGTGCCAGCACCCCGCAGGAAAACTATGGCTACACCTTC. Its translation is CASTPQENYGYTF.

The rearrangement uses TRBV15 and TRBJ1-3, with D possibly matching TRBD1 (6 bases). The V and J ends lost 0 bases and 1 base respectively, with 13 bases between them. CDR3 length: 17 residues. The V gene's germline CDR1 is LNHNV and CDR2 YYDKDF (reference sequence). The CDR3 nucleotides are TGTGCCACCAGCAGAGACGCCCAGGGGATGTCTGGAAACACCATATATTTT. Translating it yields CATSRDAQGMSGNTIYF.

This clone has only a few counts. The chain employs TRBV7-2 and TRBJ2-7; D possibly corresponds to TRBD1 (5 bases). Between the trimmed V and J ends, which lost 4 bases and 5 bases, there was a span of 18 bases. The V gene's germline CDR1 is SGHTA and CDR2 FQGNSA. The CDR3 covers 15 residues. CDR3 sequence: CASSWNTDSVHEQYF. The CDR3 region has the DNA TGTGCCAGCAGCTGGAATACCGACAGTGTCCACGAGCAGTACTTC.

This clone was picked up one time. The chain has TRBV15 and TRBJ2-1, with D possibly TRBD2 on 6 matching bases. The CDR3 sequence is 13 residues long. Germline CDR1 is LNHNV and CDR2 is YYDKDF (reference sequence). Deletions cut 0 bases from V and 9 bases from J, with 9 bases between. The CDR3 DNA is TGTGCCACCAGCAGAGATTATAGCGGTGAGCAGTTCTTC. Amino acid sequence: CATSRDYSGEQFF.

The gene calls are TRBV3-1 (or the pseudogene TRBV3-2) and TRBJ1-2; 10 nucleotides line up with TRBD1. This CDR3 is 16 amino acids long. Germline CDR1 LGHDT, CDR2 YNNKEL (reference sequence). V shed 2 bases, J shed 6 bases, and the junction held 9 bases outside the gene matches. CDR3 region: CASSQRGTGDLHGYTF. In DNA, the CDR3 is TGTGCCAGCAGCCAACGAGGGACAGGGGACTTACATGGCTACACCTTC.

The rearrangement uses TRBV7-2 and TRBJ1-1; a possible D gene is TRBD1 (6 bases). The CDR3 covers 15 residues. Trimming took off 1 base at V and 3 bases at J, with 12 bases between the two ends. Germline V gene lookup returns CDR1 SGHTA and CDR2 FQGNSA. The CDR3 here is CASSLVQGRDTEAFF. The CDR3 nucleotides are TGTGCCAGCAGCTTAGTCCAGGGGAGGGACACTGAAGCTTTCTTT. The variable domain in full, with the rest retrieved from reference TRBV7-2 and TRBJ1-1, is GAGVSQSPSNKVTEKGKDVELRCDPISGHTALYWYRQSLGQGLEFLIYFQGNSAPDKSGLPSDRFSAERTGGSVSTLTIQRTQQEDSAVYLCASSLVQGRDTEAFFGQGTRLTVV.

This clone was observed a handful of times. CDR3: CASSQDVSSGLKIDTQYF. The CDR3 region has the DNA TGCGCCAGCAGCCAAGATGTTTCTAGCGGGCTGAAAATAGATACGCAGTATTTT. The genes are TRBV4-3 and TRBJ2-3; 8 positions agree with TRBD2. V was pared by 0 bases and J by 5 bases, with 13 bases of the junction left unmatched. There are 18 residues in the CDR3. The germline CDR1 and CDR2 sequences are LGHNA and YSLEER.